The 7 T cell receptor beta chains in this list originate from one sample, sequenced in a study of OX40 agonist ivuxolimab in advanced cancers. The repertoire was sequenced with immunoSEQ multiplex PCR; TCRdb's copy has only in-frame clones and lacks some. Among fewer than 95,000 clones, 80% to 90% were seen once, and the ten largest hold 6.6%. The input for sequencing was CD4+ or CD8+ T cells sorted from blood, taken in a trial of the OX40 agonist ivuxolimab. The origin of the receptors is an adult with an advanced solid tumor such as melanoma, head and neck, liver or kidney cancer.

The sample holds one count of this clone. The chain combines TRBV6-6 with TRBJ2-3; no clear D gene. V lost 2 bases to trimming and J lost 1 base, with 4 bases between them. The length of the CDR3 is 13 residues. The germline CDR1 and CDR2 sequences are MNHNY and SVGAGI (reference sequence). The CDR3 DNA reads TGTGCCAGCAGTTACCCGGGCACAGATACGCAGTATTTT. It yields the protein CASSYPGTDTQYF.

The V call is TRBV7-9, the J call TRBJ2-2; D is unresolved. V was clipped by 2 bases and J by 7 bases, with 5 bases between them. In germline, CDR1 is SEHNR, CDR2 FQNEAQ (reference sequence). This CDR3 is 12 amino acids long. The CDR3 sequence: CASSLNGGELFF. The CDR3 region has the DNA TGTGCCAGCAGCTTAAATGGCGGGGAGCTGTTTTTT.

The chain couples TRBV6-6 to TRBJ1-2, with TRBD1 matching 7 bases. V shed 4 bases, J shed 6 bases, and the junction held 5 bases outside the gene matches. The CDR3 consists of 13 residues. Germline V lookup: CDR1 MNHNY, CDR2 SVGAGI (reference sequence). The chain's CDR3 is CASSLTTGNGYTF. The CDR3 region has the DNA TGTGCCAGCAGTTTGACGACAGGGAATGGCTACACCTTC.

The chain carries TRBV11-2 and TRBJ2-1; TRBD1 matches 7 bases. This CDR3 comprises 11 residues. Trimming took 5 bases from V and 10 from J; bases not matched to a gene: 2. CDR1 and CDR2 (germline): SGHAT, FQNNGV. The CDR3: CASSQGQEQFF. DNA for the CDR3: TGTGCCAGCAGCCAGGGACAGGAGCAGTTCTTC.

V usage is TRBV5-1 and J usage is TRBJ1-3, with D tentatively TRBD1 (6 bases). CDR1 SGHRS and CDR2 YFSETQ come from the germline V gene. V was shortened by 5 bases and J by 1 base, with 13 bases between the two germline ends. CDR3 length equals 15 residues. DNA for the CDR3: TGCGCCAGCAGTTTATCACAGGGATCTGGAAACACCATATATTTT. Residues: CASSLSQGSGNTIYF.

This clone appeared a few times. The chain uses TRBV18 and TRBJ2-7; D unresolved. The CDR3 totals 13 residues. Germline V gene sequence: CDR1 KGHSH, CDR2 LQKENI. This CDR3 reads CASSPSYSSEQYV. In DNA, the CDR3 is TGTGCCAGCTCACCATCGTACTCCTCCGAGCAGTACGTC.

J is TRBJ1-1 and V is TRBV19; D is ambiguous. The CDR3 is 11 amino acids. The V and J ends lost 6 bases and 4 bases respectively, with 6 bases between them. Per the germline V gene, CDR1 is LNHDA and CDR2 is SQIVND (reference sequence). The CDR3 loop is CASRYTTEAFF. The CDR3 nucleotides are TGTGCCAGTAGATATACCACTGAAGCTTTCTTT.